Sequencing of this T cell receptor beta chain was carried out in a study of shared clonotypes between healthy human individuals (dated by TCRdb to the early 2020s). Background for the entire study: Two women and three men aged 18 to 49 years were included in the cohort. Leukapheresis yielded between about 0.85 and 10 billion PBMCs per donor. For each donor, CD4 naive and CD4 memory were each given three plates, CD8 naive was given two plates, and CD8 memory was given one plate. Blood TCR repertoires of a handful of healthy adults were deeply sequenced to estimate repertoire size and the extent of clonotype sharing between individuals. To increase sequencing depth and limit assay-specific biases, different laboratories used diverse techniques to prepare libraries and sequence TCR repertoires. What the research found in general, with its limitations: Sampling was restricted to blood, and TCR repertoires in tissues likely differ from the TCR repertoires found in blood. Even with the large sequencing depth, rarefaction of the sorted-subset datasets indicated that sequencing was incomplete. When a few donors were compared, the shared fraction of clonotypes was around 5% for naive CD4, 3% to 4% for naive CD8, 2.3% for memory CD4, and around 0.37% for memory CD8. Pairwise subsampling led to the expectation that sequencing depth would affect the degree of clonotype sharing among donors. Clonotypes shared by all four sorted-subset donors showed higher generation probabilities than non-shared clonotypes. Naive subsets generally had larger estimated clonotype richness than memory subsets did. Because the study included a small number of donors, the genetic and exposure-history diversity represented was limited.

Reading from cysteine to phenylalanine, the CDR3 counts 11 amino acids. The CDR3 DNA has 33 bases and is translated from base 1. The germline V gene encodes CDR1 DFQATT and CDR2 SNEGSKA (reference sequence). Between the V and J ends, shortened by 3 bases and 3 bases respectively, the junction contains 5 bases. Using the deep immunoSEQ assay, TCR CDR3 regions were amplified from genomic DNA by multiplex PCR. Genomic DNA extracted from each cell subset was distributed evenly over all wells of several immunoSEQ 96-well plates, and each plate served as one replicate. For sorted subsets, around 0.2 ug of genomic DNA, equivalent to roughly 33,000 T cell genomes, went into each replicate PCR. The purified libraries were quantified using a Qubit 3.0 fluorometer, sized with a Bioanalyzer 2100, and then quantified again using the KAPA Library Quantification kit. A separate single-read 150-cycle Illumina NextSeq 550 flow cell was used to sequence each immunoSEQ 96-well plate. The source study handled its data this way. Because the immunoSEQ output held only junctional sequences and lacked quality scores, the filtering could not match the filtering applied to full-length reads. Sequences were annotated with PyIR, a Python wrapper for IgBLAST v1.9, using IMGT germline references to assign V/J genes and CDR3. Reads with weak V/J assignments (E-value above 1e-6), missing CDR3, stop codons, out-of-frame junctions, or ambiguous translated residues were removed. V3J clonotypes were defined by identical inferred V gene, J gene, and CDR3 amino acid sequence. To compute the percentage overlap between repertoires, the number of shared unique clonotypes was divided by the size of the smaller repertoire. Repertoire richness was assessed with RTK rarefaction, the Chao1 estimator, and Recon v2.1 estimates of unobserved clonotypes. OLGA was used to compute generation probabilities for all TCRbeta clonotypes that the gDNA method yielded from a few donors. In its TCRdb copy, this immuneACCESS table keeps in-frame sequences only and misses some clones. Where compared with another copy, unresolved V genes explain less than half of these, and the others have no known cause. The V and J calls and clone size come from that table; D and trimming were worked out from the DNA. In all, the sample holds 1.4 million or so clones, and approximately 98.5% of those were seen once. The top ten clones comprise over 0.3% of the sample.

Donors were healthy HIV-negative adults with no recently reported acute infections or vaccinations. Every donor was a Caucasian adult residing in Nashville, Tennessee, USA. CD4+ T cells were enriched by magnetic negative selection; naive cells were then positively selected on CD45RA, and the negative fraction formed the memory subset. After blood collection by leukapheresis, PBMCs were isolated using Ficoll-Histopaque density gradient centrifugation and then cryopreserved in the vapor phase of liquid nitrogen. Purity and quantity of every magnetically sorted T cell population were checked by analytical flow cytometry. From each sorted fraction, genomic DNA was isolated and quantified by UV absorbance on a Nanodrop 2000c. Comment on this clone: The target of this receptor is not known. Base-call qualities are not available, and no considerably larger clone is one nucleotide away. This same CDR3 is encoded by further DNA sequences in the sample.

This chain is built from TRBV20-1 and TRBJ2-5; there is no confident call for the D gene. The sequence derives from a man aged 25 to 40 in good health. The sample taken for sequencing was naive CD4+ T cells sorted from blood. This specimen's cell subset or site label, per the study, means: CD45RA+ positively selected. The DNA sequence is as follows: TGCAGTGCTAGCGGAGAAGAGACCCAGTACTTC. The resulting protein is CSASGEETQYF.